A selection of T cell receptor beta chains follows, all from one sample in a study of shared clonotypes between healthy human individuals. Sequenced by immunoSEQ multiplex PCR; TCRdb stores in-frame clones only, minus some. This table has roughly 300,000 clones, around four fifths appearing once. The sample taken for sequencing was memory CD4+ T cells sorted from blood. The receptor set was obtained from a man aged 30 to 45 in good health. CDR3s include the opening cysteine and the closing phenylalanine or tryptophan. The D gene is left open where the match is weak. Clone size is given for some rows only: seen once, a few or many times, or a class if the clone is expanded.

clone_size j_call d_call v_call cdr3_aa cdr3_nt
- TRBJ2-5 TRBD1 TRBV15 CATSRDRAVETQYF TGTGCCACCAGCAGGGACAGGGCAGTAGAGACCCAGTACTTC
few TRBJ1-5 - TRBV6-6 CASSQQGRNQPQHF TGTGCCAGCAGTCAGCAGGGTCGCAATCAGCCCCAGCATTTT
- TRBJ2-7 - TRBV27 CASKDRPSSYEQYF TGTGCCAGCAAAGACAGGCCGAGCTCCTACGAGCAGTACTTC
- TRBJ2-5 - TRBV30 CAWRLLGALTQYF TGTGCCTGGAGGCTTCTGGGCGCGTTGACCCAGTACTTC
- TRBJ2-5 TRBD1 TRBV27 CASSPLSGGRETQYF TGTGCCAGCAGTCCCCTTTCAGGGGGTCGGGAGACCCAGTACTTC
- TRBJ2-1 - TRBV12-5 CASGTDSYNEQFF TGTGCTAGTGGTACCGACAGCTACAATGAGCAGTTCTTC
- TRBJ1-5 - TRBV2 CASRAAGSYQPQHF TGTGCCAGCAGAGCCGCGGGGAGCTATCAGCCCCAGCATTTT
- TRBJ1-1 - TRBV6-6 CASSYSRDTDSEAFF TGTGCCAGCAGTTATTCCCGGGACACCGATTCTGAAGCTTTCTTT
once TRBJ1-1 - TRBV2 CASRGSNSNTQAFF TGTGCCAGCAGGGGGTCGAATTCAAACACACAAGCTTTCTTT
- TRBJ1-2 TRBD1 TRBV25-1 CASHETGTSYGYTF TGTGCCAGCCACGAGACAGGGACGTCTTATGGCTACACCTTC
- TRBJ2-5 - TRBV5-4 CASSLATGPQETQYF TGTGCCAGCAGCTTGGCTACAGGGCCCCAAGAGACCCAGTACTTC
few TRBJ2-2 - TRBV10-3 CATKKAQNTGELFF TGTGCCACCAAAAAAGCCCAGAACACCGGGGAGCTGTTTTTT
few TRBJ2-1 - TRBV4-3 CASSEEIGTEQFF TGCGCCAGCAGCGAAGAAATTGGGACAGAGCAGTTCTTC
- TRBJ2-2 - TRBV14 CASSQEVRWAGELFF TGTGCCAGCAGCCAAGAGGTCCGCTGGGCCGGGGAGCTGTTTTTT
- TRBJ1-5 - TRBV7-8 CASSSDSLDQPQHF TGTGCCAGCAGCTCGGACAGCCTTGATCAGCCCCAGCATTTT
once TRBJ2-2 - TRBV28 CASSTLRGELFF TGTGCCAGCAGCACACTCCGCGGGGAGCTGTTTTTT
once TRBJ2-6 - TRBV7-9 CASRRDSGANVLTF TGTGCCAGCCGCAGAGACTCTGGGGCCAACGTCCTGACTTTC
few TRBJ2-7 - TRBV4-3 CASSQDPSSYEQYF TGCGCCAGCAGCCAAGATCCTAGTTCCTACGAGCAGTACTTC
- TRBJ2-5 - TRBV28 CASSLFGGGETQYF TGTGCCAGCAGTTTATTCGGGGGCGGCGAGACCCAGTACTTC
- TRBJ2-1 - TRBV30 CAGRYGQLYNEQFF TGTGCCGGGAGATATGGACAGCTCTACAATGAGCAGTTCTTC
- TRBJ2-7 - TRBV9 CASSPTGVNEQYF TGTGCCAGCAGCCCCACGGGAGTCAACGAGCAGTACTTC
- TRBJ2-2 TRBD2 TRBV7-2 CASSLDSSGRIPSGELFF TGTGCCAGCAGCTTAGACTCTAGCGGGAGAATTCCGTCCGGGGAGCTGTTTTTT
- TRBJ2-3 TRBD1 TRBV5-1 CASSYQTGVRSTDTQYF TGCGCCAGCAGCTACCAAACAGGGGTGAGAAGCACAGATACGCAGTATTTT
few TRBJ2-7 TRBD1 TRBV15 CATSRDPGTGYHEQYF TGTGCCACCAGCAGAGATCCCGGGACAGGCTACCACGAGCAGTACTTC
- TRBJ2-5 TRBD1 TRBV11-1 CASSSKQGLRETQYF TGTGCCAGCAGCTCAAAACAGGGGTTAAGGGAGACCCAGTACTTC
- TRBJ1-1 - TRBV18 CASSPPNSVRASTEAFF TGTGCCAGCTCACCACCGAACTCCGTGCGGGCCAGCACTGAAGCTTTCTTT